This TCR beta chain was sequenced during a study of CD8 T cells in Susac syndrome. An amount of RNA that ranged from about 0.45 to 1 ug was reverse transcribed with random hexamers. Each CDR3 protein is one row after TCRdb ran MiXCR on the immunoSEQ multiplex PCR reads. Of 240,000 or so distinct CDR3 sequences detected, about 96% appear once; the ten largest clones hold about 0.095%. CDR1 and CDR2 (germline): SQVTM, ANQGSEA. V was clipped by 6 bases and J by 0 bases, with 8 bases between them. CDR3 length equals 13 residues. Material: CD4+ T cells from PBMCs. The clonotype was recovered from a human donor with Susac syndrome. The chain recombines TRBV29-1 with TRBJ1-4, with D tentatively TRBD1 (5 bases). The chain's CDR3 is CSVQGATNEKLFF. Here the CDR3 DNA reads TGCAGCGTCCAGGGTGCAACTAATGAAAAACTGTTTTTT.